These 7 T cell receptor beta chains originate from one sample sequenced in a study of early T cells in non-severe SARS-CoV-2 infection. One entry per CDR3 protein results from TCRdb running MiXCR on the 5' RACE reads. The sample records roughly 40,000 distinct CDR3 sequences, less than 6.5% being singletons. Sample: whole blood, taken at baseline. The receptors stem from an adult who was a healthcare worker with PCR-confirmed SARS-CoV-2 infection or an uninfected control (not recorded which).

The chain is built from TRBV18 and TRBJ1-1; D unclear. Germline CDR1 and CDR2: KGHSH and LQKENI. V gave up 3 bases and J gave up 5 bases, with 16 bases separating them. The CDR3 runs to 15 residues. CDR3 DNA: TGTGCCAGCTCACCCGAGCGCGGGGTTAAGACTGAAGCTTTCTTT. This encodes CASSPERGVKTEAFF.

As for this clonotype: Germline and junction disagree at one end, which may indicate a read error. The chain links TRBV7-2 to TRBJ1-3; D is uncertain. The CDR3 runs 15 residues. Germline loops: CDR1 SGHTA, CDR2 FQGNSA. The CDR3 spells CVSSIGPSSGNTIYF. The CDR3, as DNA: TGTGTCAGCAGCATAGGACCGAGCTCTGGAAACACCATATATTTT. Variable domain in full (rest from reference TRBV7-2 and TRBJ1-3): GAGVSQSPSNKVTEKGKDVELRCDPISGHTALYWYRQSLGQGLEFLIYFQGNSAPDKSGLPSDRFSAERTGGSVSTLTIQRTQQEDSAVYLCVSSIGPSSGNTIYFGEGSWLTVV.

This chain uses TRBV10-2 with TRBJ2-2, with D perhaps matching TRBD1 (6 bases). Germline-derived CDR1 and CDR2 are WSHSY and SAAADI. The CDR3 is 16 residues long. V lost 7 bases, J lost 1 base, and 16 bases lay in between. The CDR3 sequence: CASKIAGQMNTGELFF. The CDR3 DNA is TGCGCCAGCAAAATTGCCGGACAGATGAACACCGGGGAGCTGTTTTTT.

In this sample, this clonotype turned up a few times. This chain connects TRBV7-2 to TRBJ2-5; D is possibly TRBD2 (5 bases). The CDR3 is made up of 15 amino acids. Germline V lookup: CDR1 SGHTA, CDR2 FQGNSA. V gave up 2 bases and J gave up 2 bases, with 12 bases separating them. In nucleotides, the CDR3 is TGTGCCAGCAGCTTACGGGAAAGGGTGCAAGAGACCCAGTACTTC. It encodes CASSLRERVQETQYF.

This clonotype was seen a handful of times. The rearrangement links TRBV28 to TRBJ2-7; no firm D call. Germline V CDR1 and CDR2: MDHEN, SYDVKM. The CDR3 runs to 14 residues. V lost 6 bases and J lost 2, with 14 bases in between. The CDR3 region is CASSPRADPYEQYF. Written as DNA, the CDR3 is TGTGCCAGCAGCCCTCGGGCAGATCCCTACGAGCAGTACTTC.

The genes are TRBV4-3 and TRBJ2-4, with D perhaps matching TRBD1 (6 bases). CDR1 is LGHNA, CDR2 YSLEER, per germline. V lost 2 bases and J 1 base, leaving 9 bases between the germline ends. The CDR3 consists of 15 residues. CDR3 sequence reads: CASSQIQGAKNIQYF. CDR3 sequence (DNA): TGCGCCAGCAGCCAAATTCAGGGGGCCAAAAACATTCAGTACTTC.

This clonotype was seen more than once but under ten times. J is TRBJ1-2 and V is TRBV19, with 8 bases that match TRBD1. Germline lookup yields CDR1 LNHDA and CDR2 SQIVND (reference sequence). With 6 bases clipped from V and 4 bases from J, the junction kept 7 bases outside the gene matches. This CDR3 comprises 14 residues. The chain's CDR3 is CASRDGQGFYGYTF. CDR3 in DNA: TGTGCCAGTAGGGATGGACAGGGATTCTATGGCTACACCTTC.